The subject of this entry is one TCR beta chain. V was clipped by 2 bases and J by 2 bases; unmatched bases: 4. Germline lookup yields CDR1 SGHTA and CDR2 FQGNSA. This CDR3 region has 15 residues. These data are taken from a study of shared clonotypes between healthy human individuals. CD8 cells regarded as naive lacked CD45RO, were positively chosen for CCR7, and omitted terminally differentiated effector memory CD45RA+ cells. Data came from immunoSEQ multiplex PCR; TCRdb stores just in-frame clones and leaves some out. The sample lists about 600,000 clones, 98% occurring once. The sequence was collected from a man aged 25 to 40 in good health. The specimen sequenced was naive CD8+ T cells sorted from blood. The V call is TRBV7-2, the J call TRBJ2-7; TRBD2 matches 9 bases. DNA of the CDR3: TGTGCCAGCAGCTTAAACCTAGCGGGGCCCTACGAGCAGTACTTC. This sequence encodes CASSLNLAGPYEQYF.